These 26 T cell receptor beta chains share one sample of origin, sequenced in a study of low-dose radiotherapy and immunotherapy resistance in tumors. Alpha and beta chains were covered, as first-strand cDNA relied on TRAV- and TRBV-specific primers. TCRs underwent 20 PCR cycles of amplification with a constant-region primer and V-primer adapter. TCRdb recomputed calls from the reads with MiXCR, one row per CDR3 protein. The table lists about 39,000 distinct CDR3 sequences, 20% of them singletons. Noted time point: after trial treatment. Treatment of the sample: LDRT plus nivolumab, ipilimumab, low-dose cyclophosphamide and aspirin (RACIN trial). The specimen was PBMCs, collected after low-dose radiotherapy plus immunotherapy. The origin of the receptors is a female donor with ovarian cancer.

This clonotype was counted at least ten times. V gene TRBV12-3 or TRBV12-4 combines with J gene TRBJ2-1, with a weak D call TRBD2 (6 bases). The CDR3 has 13 residues. V dropped 0 bases and J dropped 14 bases, with 14 bases sitting between them. The CDR3 DNA reads as TGTGCCAGCAGTTTAGCTTTGACTAGTGGGAAGTTCTTC. Translating it yields CASSLALTSGKFF.

This clonotype was detected many times. The chain carries TRBV12-3 or TRBV12-4 and TRBJ2-1; the match to TRBD1 covers 9 bases. The CDR3 has 13 residues. With V trimmed by 7 bases and J by 4 bases, 2 bases remained unmatched. CDR3 sequence: CASTGQGYNEQFF. The CDR3 DNA is TGTGCCAGCACCGGACAGGGGTACAATGAGCAGTTCTTC.

As regards this clonotype: Its ends do not fully match the called genes, so a read error is possible. The CDR3 here is CASSLRGGWNTEAFF. CDR3 DNA: TGTGCCAGCAGCCTCAGGGGGGGATGGAACACTGAAGCCTTCTTT. The J gene is TRBJ1-1, the V gene TRBV3-1; 7 bases agree with TRBD1. The germline gives CDR1 LGHDT, CDR2 YNNKEL (reference sequence). The CDR3 covers 15 residues.

This clonotype was recorded many times. V usage is TRBV5-4 and J usage is TRBJ1-2, with 7 bases that match TRBD1. CDR3 size: 15 residues. Germline CDR1 reads SGHNT; CDR2 reads YYREEE (reference sequence). The trim removed 4 bases at V and 4 bases at J, leaving 10 bases unmatched. In DNA, the CDR3 is TGTGCCAGCAGCCCGGACAGGATGTCGGGCTATGGCTACACCTTC. Its translation: CASSPDRMSGYGYTF. Drawing the rest from reference TRBV5-4 and TRBJ1-2, the complete variable domain is ETGVTQSPTHLIKTRGQQVTLRCSSQSGHNTVSWYQQALGQGPQFIFQYYREEENGRGNFPPRFSGLQFPNYSSELNVNALELDDSALYLCASSPDRMSGYGYTFGSGTRLTVV.

This clonotype was recorded at least ten times. The CDR3, as DNA: TGTGCCAGCGGACAGATGAACACTGAAGCTTTCTTT. It yields the protein CASGQMNTEAFF. The chain recombines TRBV3-1 with TRBJ1-1; D might be TRBD1 (6 bases). The V and J ends lost 8 bases and 0 bases respectively, with 7 bases between them. The CDR3 runs to 12 residues. Germline V CDR1 and CDR2: LGHDT, YNNKEL (reference sequence).

This clonotype was recorded at least ten times. The chain recombines TRBV2 with TRBJ1-5; 8 positions match TRBD1. The CDR3 is 15 residues long. The germline V gene encodes CDR1 SNHLY and CDR2 FYNNEI. V dropped 7 bases and J dropped 0; count of bases not matched to a gene: 5. CDR3 coding DNA: TGTGCCAGCATTCTGGACAGGGATAGCAATCAGCCCCAGCATTTT. It yields the protein CASILDRDSNQPQHF.

Ten or more counts support this clonotype. J is TRBJ2-7 and V is TRBV7-8; D is ambiguous. Per germline, CDR1 SGHVS and CDR2 FQNEAQ. V shed 5 bases and J shed 3 bases, with 11 bases lying between them. The CDR3 runs 13 residues. The CDR3 sequence: CASSPRTFYEQYF. Here the CDR3 DNA reads TGTGCCAGCAGCCCCCGGACCTTCTACGAGCAGTACTTC.

V usage is TRBV19 and J usage is TRBJ1-5, with a possible D match to TRBD1 (5 bases). Germline-derived CDR1 and CDR2 are LNHDA and SQIVND (reference sequence). The CDR3 sequence is 12 residues long. V gave up 7 bases and J gave up 4 bases, with 8 bases separating them. The DNA of the CDR3 is TGTGCCAGTACGTGGGGGAATCAGCCCCAGCATTTT. This translates into CASTWGNQPQHF.

This clonotype was picked up many times. The V and J genes are TRBV20-1 and TRBJ2-2; unclear D gene. Trimming cost V 1 base and J 4 bases, with 7 bases left between them. The CDR3 is 13 amino acids. Germline CDR1 reads DFQATT; CDR2 reads SNEGSKA (reference sequence). The CDR3: CSARGRITGELFF. For the CDR3, the DNA is TGCAGTGCTAGAGGACGGATCACCGGGGAGCTGTTTTTT.

The chain employs TRBV11-2 and TRBJ2-3, with TRBD2 identical over 8 bases. The CDR3 extends over 15 amino acids. Germline CDR1 and CDR2: SGHAT and FQNNGV. V trimming: 6 bases; J trimming: 0 bases; junction bases outside the gene matches: 5. The CDR3 reads CASRERGFSTDTQYF. CDR3 nucleotide sequence: TGTGCCAGCAGAGAGCGGGGGTTTAGCACAGATACGCAGTATTTT.

With respect to this clonotype: A far bigger clonotype differs at one base, so this is likely a read error. The rearrangement links TRBV6-4 to TRBJ2-1, with 7 nucleotides matching TRBD1. With V trimmed by 4 bases and J by 10 bases, 16 bases remained unmatched. From germline, CDR1 is MRHNA and CDR2 SNTAGT. The length of the CDR3 is 16 residues. The CDR3 spells CASSVSDRVDSYEQFF. The CDR3 bases are TGTGCCAGCAGTGTCAGCGACAGGGTCGACTCCTACGAGCAGTTCTTC.

This chain joins TRBV29-1 and TRBJ2-7, with 10 bases that match TRBD1. Germline values: CDR1 SQVTM, CDR2 ANQGSEA. V shed 6 bases and J 3 bases; nucleotides not matched to a gene: 5. The CDR3 has 13 residues. CDR3 coding DNA: TGCAGCGTAAGGACAGGGGGGGGCTACGAGCAGTACTTC. Translating it yields CSVRTGGGYEQYF.

By proportion, this clonotype is medium-sized. J is TRBJ2-3 and V is TRBV29-1, with D maybe TRBD2 (7 bases). The CDR3 length is 16 residues. V lost 2 bases to trimming and J lost 4 bases, with 19 bases between them. CDR1 is SQVTM, CDR2 ANQGSEA, per germline. The CDR3 here is CSVERGFGGGADTQYF. In DNA, the CDR3 is TGCAGCGTTGAAAGGGGATTTGGCGGGGGCGCAGATACGCAGTATTTT.

This clonotype came up many times. CDR3 nucleotides: TGCGCCAGCAGCCAAGATCAGGGTAGCTACAATGAGCAGTTCTTC. Translated, it gives CASSQDQGSYNEQFF. This chain connects TRBV4-1 to TRBJ2-1; a weak D match, TRBD1 (5 bases). The CDR3 contains 15 residues. V lost 0 bases to trimming and J lost 3 bases, with 9 bases between them. The V gene's germline CDR1 is MGHRA and CDR2 YSYEKL.

This clonotype was seen ten or more times. At one boundary the junction diverges from the germline segment, which might be a read error. This chain links TRBV15 with TRBJ2-5; D not certain. The CDR3 is 14 amino acids. Germline-derived CDR1 and CDR2 are LNHNV and YYDKDF (reference sequence). This CDR3 is CATSRDTTKEAQYF. The CDR3 DNA sequence: TGTGCCACCAGCAGAGATACGACCAAAGAGGCCCAGTACTTC.

With respect to this clonotype: This likely came from a read error, as a far larger clone is one base away. This chain links TRBV28 with TRBJ2-7, with TRBD1 identical over 8 bases. Looked up from germline, CDR1 is MDHEN and CDR2 is SYDVKM. CDR3 length: 14 residues. Trimming cost V 7 bases and J 7 bases; bases outside gene matches: 12. This CDR3 reads CASTDRAGSDEQYF. CDR3 coding DNA: TGTGCCAGCACGGACAGGGCGGGATCGGATGAGCAGTACTTC.

This chain joins TRBV20-1 and TRBJ1-1; D gene ambiguous. The V gene's germline CDR1 is DFQATT and CDR2 SNEGSKA (reference sequence). CDR3 length: 14 amino acids. V was pared by 2 bases and J by 1 base, with 11 bases between. CDR3 nucleotide sequence: TGCAGTGCTAGACCCTCCCTAAAGAACACTGAAGCTTTCTTT. This sequence encodes CSARPSLKNTEAFF.

This clonotype was observed many times. The J gene is TRBJ2-7, the V gene TRBV9, with D unresolved. Trimming took 1 base from V and 0 from J, leaving 8 bases between them. Germline V gene sequence: CDR1 SGDLS, CDR2 YYNGEE. The CDR3 has 14 residues. The CDR3 loop is CASSVLQSSYEQYF. The CDR3 nucleotides are TGTGCCAGCAGCGTATTACAGAGCTCCTACGAGCAGTACTTC.

A remark on this clonotype: One base separates it from a far larger clone, so it is likely a read error. The chain links TRBV6-6 to TRBJ1-3; TRBD1 matches 8 bases. There are 16 residues in the CDR3. CDR1 is MNHNY, CDR2 SVGAGI, per germline (reference sequence). The CDR3 sequence: CVISESRTGHRDTIYF. In DNA, the CDR3 is TGTGTCATCAGTGAGTCGCGGACAGGGCACAGGGACACCATATATTTT.

This clonotype was counted at least ten times. This chain uses TRBV21-1 with TRBJ2-1. TRBV21-1 is an annotated pseudogene. The CDR3 has 15 amino acids. The CDR3 sequence is CASSNPTEPGDEQFF. The CDR3 nucleotides are TGTGCCAGCAGCAATCCGACCGAACCAGGAGATGAGCAGTTCTTC.

This clonotype was seen many times. The gene calls are TRBV27 and TRBJ2-4; 12 bases agree with TRBD2. J gave up 7 bases and V 6 bases, and 10 bases lay outside the gene matches. This CDR3 spans 16 amino acids. Germline V gene sequence: CDR1 MNHEY, CDR2 SMNVEV (reference sequence). For the CDR3, the DNA is TGTGCCAGCAGCGGACTAGCGGGGCTTGGAGGGAACATTCAGTACTTC. This codes for CASSGLAGLGGNIQYF.

This clonotype was counted ten times or more. The chain is built from TRBV5-1 and TRBJ1-2; 9 bases agree with TRBD1. V was clipped by 0 bases and J by 5 bases; unmatched bases: 2. The CDR3 has 14 residues. The germline V gene has CDR1 SGHRS and CDR2 YFSETQ. The CDR3 reads CASSLDGQGYGYTF. The CDR3 DNA sequence: TGCGCCAGCAGCTTGGATGGACAGGGGTATGGCTACACCTTC. The variable domain in full, with the rest retrieved from reference TRBV5-1 and TRBJ1-2, is KAGVTQTPRYLIKTRGQQVTLSCSPISGHRSVSWYQQTPGQGLQFLFEYFSETQRNKGNFPGRFSGRQFSNSRSEMNVSTLELGDSALYLCASSLDGQGYGYTFGSGTRLTVV.

This clonotype has more than one count but fewer than ten. The chain combines TRBV5-1 with TRBJ1-2; D gene unclear. V was clipped by 0 bases and J by 0 bases, with 6 bases between them. The CDR3 runs 14 residues. Germline CDR1 SGHRS, CDR2 YFSETQ. DNA of the CDR3: TGCGCCAGCAGCTTGGGGCTTACTAACTATGGCTACACCTTC. Translation: CASSLGLTNYGYTF.

V usage is TRBV20-1 and J usage is TRBJ1-2, with 7 positions matching TRBD1. Germline V lookup: CDR1 DFQATT, CDR2 SNEGSKA (reference sequence). The ends lost 6 bases at V and 0 bases at J; junction bases unmatched: 7. The CDR3 totals 14 residues. The CDR3 DNA reads as TGCAGTGCCCCCGACAGGGCCGCTAACTATGGCTACACCTTC. Amino acid sequence: CSAPDRAANYGYTF.

This clonotype was seen ten or more times. The chain couples TRBV29-1 to TRBJ2-1, with D perhaps TRBD1 (6 bases). The CDR3 consists of 13 residues. The germline V gene has CDR1 SQVTM and CDR2 ANQGSEA. The V and J ends lost 5 bases and 6 bases respectively, with 14 bases between them. The CDR3 DNA reads as TGCAGCGTTAAACAGGGAGTCGGCAATGAGCAGTTCTTC. Amino acids: CSVKQGVGNEQFF.

This clonotype occurred many times. The chain joins TRBV3-1 to TRBJ1-2, with 7 bases aligning to TRBD1. Losses at the gene ends were 1 base for V and 4 bases for J; bases not matched to a gene: 3. Germline V gene lookup returns CDR1 LGHDT and CDR2 YNNKEL (reference sequence). The CDR3 is 14 amino acids. The CDR3 DNA follows: TGTGCCAGCAGCCAAGTCCGACAGGGCTATGGCTACACCTTC. Translated: CASSQVRQGYGYTF.